The rows below give T cell receptor beta chains drawn from one sample of a study of identical twins. MiXCR, run by TCRdb on the 5' RACE reads, gives a single entry per CDR3 protein. The sample lists approximately 470,000 distinct CDR3 sequences; 12% to 15% were seen once. The same sample was also used in a study of yellow fever vaccine responses in identical twins.

The sample comprised CD4+ T cells sorted from blood. These receptors came from a woman in her late teens or twenties in good health. The CDR3 runs from the conserved cysteine through the conserved F or W. A D gene is named only where the DNA matches it firmly. Clone size, where shown, is once, few, many, or a class for clones that have expanded.

cdr3_length: 17; clone_size: NA; d_call: TRBD1; j_call: TRBJ2-3; v_call: TRBV29-1; cdr3_aa: CSVEDNLGGVCTDTQYF; cdr3_nt: TGCAGCGTTGAAGACAACCTAGGGGGCGTCTGCACAGATACGCAGTATTTT
cdr3_length: 15; clone_size: NA; d_call: TRBD1; j_call: TRBJ1-5; v_call: TRBV24-1; cdr3_aa: CATSDAGQGNQPQHF; cdr3_nt: TGTGCCACCAGTGATGCGGGACAGGGCAATCAGCCCCAGCATTTT
cdr3_length: 15; clone_size: NA; d_call: NA; j_call: TRBJ1-3; v_call: TRBV6-5; cdr3_aa: CASSYYLGSGNTIYF; cdr3_nt: TGTGCCAGCAGTTACTATCTGGGGTCTGGAAACACCATATATTTT
cdr3_length: 16; clone_size: NA; d_call: TRBD2; j_call: TRBJ2-3; v_call: TRBV20-1; cdr3_aa: CSAAKSERGVADTQYF; cdr3_nt: TGCAGTGCTGCCAAATCGGAGCGGGGGGTTGCAGATACGCAGTATTTT
cdr3_length: 15; clone_size: few; d_call: NA; j_call: TRBJ1-1; v_call: TRBV7-3; cdr3_aa: CASSPSTQMNTEAFF; cdr3_nt: TGTGCCAGCAGCCCCTCGACTCAAATGAACACTGAAGCTTTCTTT
cdr3_length: 12; clone_size: many; d_call: NA; j_call: TRBJ1-6; v_call: TRBV7-9; cdr3_aa: CASSQDSGPLHF; cdr3_nt: TGTGCCAGCAGCCAAGACTCCGGACCCCTCCACTTT
cdr3_length: 12; clone_size: many; d_call: NA; j_call: TRBJ2-1; v_call: TRBV12-3/TRBV12-4; cdr3_aa: CASRRDPVVQFF; cdr3_nt: TGTGCCAGCAGACGAGACCCGGTCGTGCAGTTCTTC
cdr3_length: 13; clone_size: few; d_call: NA; j_call: TRBJ2-1; v_call: TRBV24-1; cdr3_aa: CATSGLHGDEQFF; cdr3_nt: TGTGCCACCAGTGGCCTCCATGGTGATGAGCAGTTCTTC
cdr3_length: 14; clone_size: few; d_call: TRBD2; j_call: TRBJ2-1; v_call: TRBV20-1; cdr3_aa: CSASGLAGGYEQFF; cdr3_nt: TGCAGTGCTAGTGGACTAGCGGGAGGTTATGAGCAGTTCTTC
cdr3_length: 14; clone_size: NA; d_call: TRBD2; j_call: TRBJ2-1; v_call: TRBV24-1; cdr3_aa: CATSDLTSGRSLFF; cdr3_nt: TGTGCCACCAGTGATCTGACTAGCGGGAGGTCTCTGTTCTTC
cdr3_length: 15; clone_size: NA; d_call: NA; j_call: TRBJ2-7; v_call: TRBV7-6; cdr3_aa: CASSPGWGKNYEQYF; cdr3_nt: TGTGCCAGCAGCCCAGGCTGGGGAAAAAACTACGAGCAGTACTTC
cdr3_length: 14; clone_size: few; d_call: NA; j_call: TRBJ2-5; v_call: TRBV6-1; cdr3_aa: CASRETGSSETQYF; cdr3_nt: TGTGCCAGCAGAGAGACAGGATCCTCGGAGACCCAGTACTTC
cdr3_length: 15; clone_size: NA; d_call: TRBD2; j_call: TRBJ2-3; v_call: TRBV5-4; cdr3_aa: CASTRTSRSTDTQYF; cdr3_nt: TGTGCCAGCACCCGGACTAGCCGTAGCACAGATACGCAGTATTTT
cdr3_length: 15; clone_size: few; d_call: NA; j_call: TRBJ1-1; v_call: TRBV7-2; cdr3_aa: CASDLFRGGNTEAFF; cdr3_nt: TGTGCCAGCGACCTCTTTAGAGGGGGGAACACTGAAGCTTTCTTT
cdr3_length: 16; clone_size: NA; d_call: TRBD2; j_call: TRBJ2-1; v_call: TRBV7-2; cdr3_aa: CASSFSTSGTYNEQFF; cdr3_nt: TGTGCCAGCAGCTTCTCTACTAGCGGCACGTACAATGAGCAGTTCTTC
cdr3_length: 14; clone_size: NA; d_call: TRBD2; j_call: TRBJ2-7; v_call: TRBV11-2; cdr3_aa: CDSSLPGLAYEQYF; cdr3_nt: TGTGACAGCAGCTTACCGGGACTAGCCTACGAGCAGTACTTC
cdr3_length: 14; clone_size: NA; d_call: TRBD1; j_call: TRBJ2-1; v_call: TRBV12-3/TRBV12-4; cdr3_aa: CASTIGTGHMVQFF; cdr3_nt: TGTGCCAGCACAATCGGGACAGGGCATATGGTGCAGTTCTTC
cdr3_length: 9; clone_size: NA; d_call: NA; j_call: TRBJ2-5; v_call: TRBV27; cdr3_aa: CASKETQYF; cdr3_nt: TGTGCCAGCAAAGAGACCCAGTACTTC
cdr3_length: 12; clone_size: NA; d_call: NA; j_call: TRBJ2-3; v_call: TRBV29-1; cdr3_aa: CSGQVGTDTQYF; cdr3_nt: TGCAGCGGACAGGTCGGGACAGATACGCAGTATTTT
cdr3_length: 16; clone_size: NA; d_call: NA; j_call: TRBJ1-4; v_call: TRBV5-6; cdr3_aa: CASSLGAWGSNEKLFF; cdr3_nt: TGTGCCAGCAGCTTGGGGGCTTGGGGCTCTAATGAAAAACTGTTTTTT
cdr3_length: 15; clone_size: few; d_call: TRBD2; j_call: TRBJ2-5; v_call: TRBV7-2; cdr3_aa: CASTLSGSDGETQYF; cdr3_nt: TGTGCCAGCACCCTAAGCGGGAGTGACGGAGAGACCCAGTACTTC
cdr3_length: 14; clone_size: few; d_call: NA; j_call: TRBJ2-2; v_call: TRBV27; cdr3_aa: CASSLSIEFGELFF; cdr3_nt: TGTGCCAGCAGTTTATCGATAGAATTCGGGGAGCTGTTTTTT
cdr3_length: 16; clone_size: NA; d_call: TRBD2; j_call: TRBJ2-5; v_call: TRBV28; cdr3_aa: CASSLPISGGGETQYF; cdr3_nt: TGTGCCAGCAGTTTGCCTATTAGCGGGGGAGGGGAGACCCAGTACTTC
cdr3_length: 14; clone_size: NA; d_call: TRBD2; j_call: TRBJ2-1; v_call: TRBV3-1; cdr3_aa: CASSRSNSGREQFF; cdr3_nt: TGTGCCAGCAGCCGATCAAATAGCGGGAGGGAGCAGTTCTTC